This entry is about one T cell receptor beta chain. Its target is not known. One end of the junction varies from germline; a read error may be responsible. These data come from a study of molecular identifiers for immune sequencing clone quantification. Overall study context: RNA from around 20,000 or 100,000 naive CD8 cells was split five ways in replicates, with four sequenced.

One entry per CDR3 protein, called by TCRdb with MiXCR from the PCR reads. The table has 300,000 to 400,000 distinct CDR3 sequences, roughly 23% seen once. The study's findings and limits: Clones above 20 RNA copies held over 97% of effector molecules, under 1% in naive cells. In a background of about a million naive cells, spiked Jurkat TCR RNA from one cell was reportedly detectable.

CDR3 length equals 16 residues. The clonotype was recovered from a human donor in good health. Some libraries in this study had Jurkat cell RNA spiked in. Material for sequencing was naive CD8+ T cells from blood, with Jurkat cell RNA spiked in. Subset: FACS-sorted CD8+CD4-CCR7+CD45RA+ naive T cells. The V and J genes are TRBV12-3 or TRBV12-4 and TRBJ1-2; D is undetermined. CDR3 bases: TGTGCCAGCAGTTTATTGGGAGAAGGGCAGTATTATGGCAACACCTTC. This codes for CASSLLGEGQYYGNTF.